The TCR beta chain described here comes from a study of somatic mutations in cytotoxic T cells in rheumatoid arthritis. Study-level background: Flow cytometric sorting isolated some V beta antibody-stained T-cell populations at nearly 100% purity, and among them were V beta1+ cells that underwent TCRB sequencing.

Original processing methods: Among patient CD8+ clones larger than 1%, matches to published virus-specific TCRB sequences were rare. Here immunoSEQ multiplex PCR was the method, and the copy in TCRdb shows in-frame clones only, minus some. The V and J calls and the clone size are those of that table, but D and trimming were determined from the DNA. The sample has 2,500 to 3,000 clones, roughly 80% seen once; the top ten hold approximately 50%. The sample comprised CD8+ T cells sorted from blood. The TCR was taken from a man in his 60s with rheumatoid arthritis.

CDR3 sequence (DNA): TGTGCCAGCAGCGCTGGAGACAATGAGCAGTTCTTC. Translated, it gives CASSAGDNEQFF. The rearrangement uses TRBV9 and TRBJ2-1; the D is unclear. This CDR3 contains 12 residues. Trimming took off 3 bases at V and 5 bases at J, with 6 bases between the two ends. Germline V CDR1 and CDR2: SGDLS, YYNGEE.